These 5 T cell receptor beta chains were sequenced from one sample in a study of blood T cell repertoires in COVID-19 (dated by TCRdb to 2018 to 2021). The library was prepared using the immunoSEQ multiplex PCR assay. Not all clones reach the TCRdb copy of this immuneACCESS table, which keeps in-frame sequences only. Checked studies attribute under half of the gap to unresolved V genes and leave the rest unexplained. The sample profile shows about 81,000 clones; around 80% of them were found once. About an eighth of the sample comes from the top ten. The sequenced sample was peripheral blood. These receptors all stem from a human donor in a cohort sampled during active COVID-19.

The chain is built from TRBV9 and TRBJ1-1, with D tentatively TRBD1 (6 bases). The germline V gene encodes CDR1 SGDLS and CDR2 YYNGEE. CDR3 length: 14 amino acids. The V gene lost 4 bases and the J gene lost 2 bases, with 12 bases spanning the gap. The CDR3 here is CASSPFGGNTEAFF. CDR3 DNA sequence: TGTGCCAGCAGCCCTTTTGGGGGCAACACTGAAGCTTTCTTT.

J is TRBJ1-2 and V is TRBV11-2, with D maybe TRBD1 (6 bases). Germline V gene sequence: CDR1 SGHAT, CDR2 FQNNGV. The CDR3 is 13 residues long. V was pared by 5 bases and J by 4 bases, with 11 bases between. For the CDR3, the DNA is TGTGCCAGCAGCACCACAGGGATCTATGGCTACACCTTC. It yields the protein CASSTTGIYGYTF.

V and J are TRBV7-2 and TRBJ1-4, with D possibly matching TRBD1 (5 bases). Trimming took off 5 bases at V and 7 bases at J, with 11 bases between the two ends. The CDR3 spans 13 residues. Germline CDR1 is SGHTA and CDR2 is FQGNSA. For the CDR3, the DNA is TGTGCCAGCAGCACACGGACAAGTGAAAAACTGTTTTTT. Its protein product is CASSTRTSEKLFF.

The chain combines TRBV4-2 with TRBJ2-3; unclear D gene. Germline values: CDR1 LGHNA, CDR2 YNFKEQ. V gave up 1 base and J gave up 6 bases, with 8 bases separating them. The CDR3 totals 13 residues. Here the CDR3 reads CASSQVSSDTQYF. The CDR3 coding sequence is TGTGCCAGCAGCCAAGTATCGTCGGATACGCAGTATTTT.

This chain links TRBV28 with TRBJ1-4; maybe TRBD1 (6 bases). The V gene's germline CDR1 is MDHEN and CDR2 SYDVKM. This CDR3 has 15 residues. V lost 5 bases and J 5 bases, leaving 15 bases between the germline ends. The CDR3 sequence: CASSTWTAGNEKLFF. CDR3 in DNA: TGTGCCAGCAGTACCTGGACAGCGGGGAATGAAAAACTGTTTTTT.